This T cell receptor (beta chain) was identified in a study of T cell responses to AZD1222 COVID-19 vaccine. The V gene's germline CDR1 is SGHTS and CDR2 YDEGEE. This CDR3 has 17 amino acids. Germline trimming cut 3 bases from V and 1 base from J; bases unmatched to any gene: 10. Data came from immunoSEQ multiplex PCR; TCRdb stores just in-frame clones and leaves some out. The sample lists about 180,000 clones, over 85% seen once, with about 2.8% in the top ten. The chain joins TRBV5-8 to TRBJ1-1; 9 nucleotides agree with TRBD1. The sample in question was peripheral blood, obtained on day 0 of AZD1222 vaccination. This receptor was identified in an adult in good health. The CDR3 protein is CASSSLGTGLPNTEAFF. The DNA of the CDR3 is TGTGCCAGCAGCTCCCTAGGGACAGGGTTACCGAACACTGAAGCTTTCTTT.